This T cell receptor beta chain was retrieved from a study of cytomegalovirus exposure and HLA in healthy donors. Points from the study as a whole: The authors listed 164 TCR beta chains as cytomegalovirus-associated. After further analysis at a later stage, under 20,000 TCR beta sequences were associated with HLA alleles at 0.05 false discovery rate. In a later analysis, CMV-associated beta chains were mostly HLA-associated, it appeared.

V was pared by 3 bases and J by 7 bases, with 16 bases between. This CDR3 comprises 14 residues. Germline V gives CDR1 KGHSH, CDR2 LQKENI. The study ran its PCR with 60 Vbeta and 13 Jbeta primers. TCRdb's copy holds only in-frame clones and misses some; the assay was immunoSEQ multiplex PCR. The sample carries some 150,000 clones, over 60% recorded once. As concerns this clone: Its antigen remains unknown.

This sequence originates from a female donor in good health and CMV-seronegative. The V and J genes are TRBV18 and TRBJ2-7, with D possibly TRBD1 on 8 matching bases. Sequenced: PBMCs. The CDR3 loop is CASSPDREGREQYF. The CDR3 region has the DNA TGTGCCAGCTCACCGGACAGGGAGGGCCGGGAGCAGTACTTC.